The rows below give T cell receptor beta chains drawn from one sample of a study of blood T cells in healthy people across ages. Via MiXCR, TCRdb re-called the 5' RACE reads, giving one row per CDR3 protein. The sample lists roughly 800,000 distinct CDR3 sequences; roughly 64% were seen once. Source material: blood. The receptors shown here come from a man aged 30-40 years in good health. Each CDR3 is given with its conserved first and last residue. D genes are given only for firm matches. A row's size may be missing; if present it is once, few, many or a size class.

v_call	j_call	d_call	clone_size	cdr3_nt	cdr3_aa
TRBV6-1	TRBJ2-5	TRBD2	few	TGTGCCAGCAGTGAGACTAGCGGGGGGGGAGAGACCCAGTACTTC	CASSETSGGGETQYF
TRBV7-2	TRBJ2-5	TRBD2	once	TGTGCCAGCAGGCCTTCGGGGGGCCAAGAGACCCAGTACTTC	CASRPSGGQETQYF
TRBV6-5	TRBJ2-7	.	.	TGTGCCAGCAGGGGAGCGAGCGAGCAGTACTTC	CASRGASEQYF
TRBV10-2	TRBJ2-7	TRBD2	.	TGCGCCAGCAGTGAGAGAGATCCCCGACTAGCGGCCCTCTACGAGCAGTACTTC	CASSERDPRLAALYEQYF
TRBV7-2	TRBJ2-7	.	.	TGTGCCAGCAGCTCCCACAGGGGAGGCGAGCAGTACTTC	CASSSHRGGEQYF
TRBV7-9	TRBJ2-5	.	.	TGTGCCAGCAGCTTTGGAGAGGGGACCCAGTACTTC	CASSFGEGTQYF
TRBV11-1	TRBJ2-3	.	.	TGTGCCAGCAGACCTAGCCGACCAGATACGCAGTATTTT	CASRPSRPDTQYF
TRBV4-3	TRBJ2-1	TRBD2	.	TGCGCCAGCAGCCTAAGTCAGCGGGAGGACAATGAGCAGTTCTTC	CASSLSQREDNEQFF
TRBV7-8	TRBJ2-7	.	.	TGTGCCAGCAGCTTAGTTTTATGGGCAGAGAGCTATAGCTCCTACGAGCAGTACTTC	CASSLVLWAESYSSYEQYF
TRBV28	TRBJ2-3	.	.	TGTGCCAGCAAAGACAGACCCCCCACAGATACGCAGTATTTT	CASKDRPPTDTQYF
TRBV30	TRBJ2-7	.	.	TGTGCCTGGAGTGTAGGATCCTACGAGCAGTACTTC	CAWSVGSYEQYF
TRBV25-1	TRBJ1-4	.	.	TGTGCCAGCAGTGAAAATCAGGTTCCAACTAATGAAAAACTGTTTTTT	CASSENQVPTNEKLFF
TRBV7-2	TRBJ2-5	TRBD1	.	TGTGCCAGCAGCTTTCACAGGGGCGAGACCCAGTACTTC	CASSFHRGETQYF
TRBV7-7	TRBJ1-4	.	few	TGTGCCAGCAGCCGTTCGGGGGCGCTTAATGAAAAACTGTTTTTT	CASSRSGALNEKLFF
TRBV11-2	TRBJ2-1	.	.	TGCGCCAGCAGCTTATTAGTGTTGGACGCCAACTACAATGAGCAGTTCTTC	CASSLLVLDANYNEQFF
TRBV7-2	TRBJ2-1	.	few	TGTGCCAGCAGCTTATTTATGGCAGAGCAGTTCTTC	CASSLFMAEQFF
TRBV2	TRBJ2-7	TRBD1	.	TGTGCCAGCAGTTTCCGGACAGGGACCTCCGACGAGCAGTACTTC	CASSFRTGTSDEQYF
TRBV28	TRBJ1-5	TRBD1	.	TGTGCCAGCAGTATTACAGGGGTTCGTCAGCCCCAGCATTTT	CASSITGVRQPQHF
TRBV2	TRBJ2-3	.	.	TGTGCCAGCAGTGAAGTGGTGGGAGATACGCAGTATTTT	CASSEVVGDTQYF
TRBV25-1	TRBJ2-7	.	.	TGTGCCAGCAGGATGACAGGTAAAGAGCAGTACTTC	CASRMTGKEQYF
TRBV28	TRBJ2-7	TRBD2	few	TGTGCCAGCAGCCTCGGAGGTAGCGGGCCTCTTGAGCAGTACTTC	CASSLGGSGPLEQYF
TRBV12-3/TRBV12-4	TRBJ2-4	TRBD1	.	TGTGCCAGCAGTTTATGGCCGGGACAGACCAAAAACATTCAGTACTTC	CASSLWPGQTKNIQYF
TRBV6-5	TRBJ1-4	.	.	TGTGCCAGCAGTTTCTACTACGGCAGACCAAATGAAAAACTGTTTTTT	CASSFYYGRPNEKLFF
TRBV6-5	TRBJ2-7	.	.	TGTGCCAGCAGTTACGGAAGGGCCCCCTCCCTAGGGGAGCAGTACTTC	CASSYGRAPSLGEQYF